Detailed here is one T cell receptor (beta chain). The data are from a study of blood T cell repertoires in COVID-19. This table comes from immunoSEQ multiplex PCR, and its TCRdb copy is limited to in-frame clones, with some not included. The sample lists under 300,000 clones; roughly 83% were seen once. The clonotype originates from a man in his sixties who had recovered from COVID-19. Sequencing was done on a sample of peripheral blood.

The CDR3, as DNA: TGCGCCAGCAGCTTGGACGGGACAACTAATGAAAAACTGTTTTTT. Translation: CASSLDGTTNEKLFF. The chain is built from TRBV5-1 and TRBJ1-4; D is ambiguous. The ends were cut back, 0 bases at V and 0 bases at J, with 6 bases in the middle. The CDR3 spans 15 residues. Germline CDR1 is SGHRS and CDR2 is YFSETQ.